The 8 T cell receptor beta chains in this list originate from one sample, sequenced in a study of T-cell reconstitution after alpha-beta-depleted transplantation in children. For TCRbeta, the library was prepared with unique molecular identifiers. Using its own MiXCR run on the PCR reads, TCRdb lists one record per CDR3 protein. The sample lists about 980,000 distinct CDR3 sequences; roughly 29% were seen once. This specimen consisted of PBMCs, mostly from graft donor cells, obtained 360 days after TCRalphabeta/CD19-depleted stem cell transplant. The receptors derive from a boy in the first two years of life who had a stem cell transplant for SCID, so the T cells may come from the graft donor.

There are a few counts of this clonotype. The gene calls are TRBV9 and TRBJ2-7, with 10 bases lining up with TRBD1. V shed 4 bases, J shed 5 bases, and the junction held 6 bases outside the gene matches. Per germline, CDR1 SGDLS and CDR2 YYNGEE. The CDR3 contains 14 residues. The CDR3 loop reads CASSTGTGVHEQYF. CDR3 in DNA: TGTGCCAGCAGCACTGGGACAGGGGTCCACGAGCAGTACTTC.

Only one count was recorded for this clonotype. The chain employs TRBV7-2 and TRBJ2-3; 12 bases match TRBD2. The CDR3 is 17 residues long. CDR1 is SGHTA and CDR2 is FQGNSA in the germline V gene. The junction had 10 bases not matched to a gene; V was cut back by 4 bases and J by 5 bases. CDR3 nucleotide sequence: TGTGCCAGCAGCTCCCAGAGACTAGCGGGAGTTGAAGATACGCAGTATTTT. Residues: CASSSQRLAGVEDTQYF.

This CDR3 is CASSQGPGGRGEQFF. CDR3 bases: TGTGCCAGCAGCCAAGGCCCGGGGGGGCGAGGTGAGCAGTTCTTC. The rearrangement links TRBV4-2 to TRBJ2-1, with 8 nucleotides matching TRBD2. The CDR3 extends over 15 amino acids. V lost 1 base to trimming and J lost 9 bases; unmatched junction nucleotides: 8. Germline CDR1 LGHNA, CDR2 YNFKEQ.

This clonotype was observed a few times. The genes are TRBV29-1 and TRBJ2-3; TRBD2 agrees at 7 bases. J lost 0 bases, V lost 5 bases, and 5 bases had no gene match. Per germline, CDR1 SQVTM and CDR2 ANQGSEA. This CDR3 comprises 14 residues. CDR3 loop: CSVLWGGSTDTQYF. The CDR3 DNA sequence: TGCAGCGTTCTGTGGGGGGGAAGCACAGATACGCAGTATTTT.

The V call is TRBV28, the J call TRBJ2-3; D is possibly TRBD2 (7 bases). Germline lookup yields CDR1 MDHEN and CDR2 SYDVKM. The CDR3 extends over 16 amino acids. The V and J ends lost 5 bases and 0 bases respectively, with 15 bases between them. The CDR3 reads CASSAPGGESTDTQYF. The CDR3 nucleotides read TGTGCCAGCAGTGCCCCGGGGGGCGAGAGCACAGATACGCAGTATTTT.

This clonotype was detected only a few times. The chain carries TRBV20-1 and TRBJ1-5, with D possibly TRBD1 on 5 matching bases. Trimming pared 4 bases from V and 0 bases from J, leaving 16 bases between. Germline CDR1 DFQATT, CDR2 SNEGSKA (reference sequence). CDR3 length equals 16 residues. CDR3 DNA: TGCAGTGCTACAAAAGGAGGGGCGCCTAGCAATCAGCCCCAGCATTTT. Translation: CSATKGGAPSNQPQHF.

This chain joins TRBV2 and TRBJ1-2; D remains unclear. V dropped 5 bases and J dropped 4 bases, with 11 bases sitting between them. Looked up from germline, CDR1 is SNHLY and CDR2 is FYNNEI. This CDR3 region has 13 residues. The CDR3 reads CASSPPTGYGYTF. The CDR3, as DNA: TGTGCCAGCAGTCCCCCGACGGGCTATGGCTACACCTTC.

The chain is built from TRBV5-5 and TRBJ2-1, with a weak D call TRBD2 (6 bases). V was shortened by 2 bases and J by 0 bases, with 9 bases between the two germline ends. Germline lookup yields CDR1 SGHKS and CDR2 YYEKEE (reference sequence). This CDR3 has 15 amino acids. The CDR3 bases are TGTGCCAGCAGCTTCGGGACTTTCTCCTACAATGAGCAGTTCTTC. It is translated as CASSFGTFSYNEQFF. The whole variable domain, remainder taken from reference TRBV5-5 and TRBJ2-1, is DAGVTQSPTHLIKTRGQQVTLRCSPISGHKSVSWYQQVLGQGPQFIFQYYEKEERGRGNFPDRFSARQFPNYSSELNVNALLLGDSALYLCASSFGTFSYNEQFFGPGTRLTVL.